This T cell receptor beta chain was identified in a study of T cell responses to AZD1222 COVID-19 vaccine. Study-wide results and limits: Repertoire samples came only from after the peak T cell response. The span of vaccine-associated CD4 TCRs extended across spike, with dominance at 160-218 and 743-854.

This clone turned up a few times. Antigen: not known. The repertoire was sequenced with immunoSEQ multiplex PCR; TCRdb's copy has only in-frame clones and lacks some. The data contain around 81,000 clones, 70% to 85% of them seen just once; the ten biggest clones take up approximately 2.9%. The receptor comes from an adult in good health. Sequences were derived from peripheral blood, sampled on day 0 of AZD1222 vaccination.

The CDR3 DNA reads TGTGCCAGCAGCCCAGACCGGACGGCTAACACTGAAGCTTTCTTT. Its translation is CASSPDRTANTEAFF. This chain links TRBV3-1 (or the pseudogene TRBV3-2) with TRBJ1-1; D is unclear. The CDR3 totals 15 residues. From germline, CDR1 is LGHDT and CDR2 YNNKEL (reference sequence). The V and J ends lost 4 bases and 2 bases respectively, with 14 bases between them.